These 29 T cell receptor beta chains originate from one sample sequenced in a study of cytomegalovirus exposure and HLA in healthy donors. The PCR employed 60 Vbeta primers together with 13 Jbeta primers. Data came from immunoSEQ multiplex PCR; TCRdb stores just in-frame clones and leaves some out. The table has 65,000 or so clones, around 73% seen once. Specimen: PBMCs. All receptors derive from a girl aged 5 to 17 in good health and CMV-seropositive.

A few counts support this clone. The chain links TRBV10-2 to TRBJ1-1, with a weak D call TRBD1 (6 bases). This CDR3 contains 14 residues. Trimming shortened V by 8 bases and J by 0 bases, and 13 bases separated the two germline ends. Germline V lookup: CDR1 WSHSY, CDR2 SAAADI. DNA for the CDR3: TGCGCCAGCCTCAGACAGGCCATGAACACTGAAGCTTTCTTT. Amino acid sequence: CASLRQAMNTEAFF.

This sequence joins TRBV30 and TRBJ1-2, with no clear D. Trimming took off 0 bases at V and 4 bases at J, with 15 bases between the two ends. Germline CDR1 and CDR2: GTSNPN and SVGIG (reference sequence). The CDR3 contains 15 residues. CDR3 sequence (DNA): TGTGCCTGGAGTGTCGGTTCTGGTGCTGGCTATGGCTACACCTTC. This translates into CAWSVGSGAGYGYTF. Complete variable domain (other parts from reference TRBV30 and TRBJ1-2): SQTIHQWPATLVQPVGSPLSLECTVEGTSNPNLYWYRQAAGRGLQLLFYSVGIGQISSEVPQNLSASRPQDRQFILSSKKLLLSDSGFYLCAWSVGSGAGYGYTFGSGTRLTVV.

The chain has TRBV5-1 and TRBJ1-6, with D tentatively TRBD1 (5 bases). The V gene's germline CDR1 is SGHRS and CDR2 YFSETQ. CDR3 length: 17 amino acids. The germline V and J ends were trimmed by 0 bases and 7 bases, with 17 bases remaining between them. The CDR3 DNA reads TGCGCCAGCAGCTTGGCCCCGGGAGGGGTTGAAAATTCACCCCTCCACTTT. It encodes CASSLAPGGVENSPLHF.

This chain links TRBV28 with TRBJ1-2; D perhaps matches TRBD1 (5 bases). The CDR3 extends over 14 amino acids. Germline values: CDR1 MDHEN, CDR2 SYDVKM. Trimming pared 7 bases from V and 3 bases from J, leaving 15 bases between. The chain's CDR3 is CASNKEDRYYGYTF. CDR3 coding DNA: TGTGCCAGCAACAAAGAAGACAGATACTATGGCTACACCTTC.

The CDR3 coding sequence is TGTGCCTGGAGTGTAGATAATGGGATGGGGGGTTACGAGCAGTACTTC. Protein sequence: CAWSVDNGMGGYEQYF. The J gene is TRBJ2-7, the V gene TRBV30; possible D gene TRBD2, 6 bases. Deletions cut 0 bases from V and 4 bases from J, with 19 bases between. This CDR3 is built from 16 residues. Germline loops: CDR1 GTSNPN, CDR2 SVGIG (reference sequence).

The CDR3, as DNA: TGCGCCAGCAGCCGACTAGTTTACCCTCTTACGAAAGGGGATACGCAGTATTTT. It encodes CASSRLVYPLTKGDTQYF. J is TRBJ2-3 and V is TRBV4-1, with a possible D match to TRBD2 (6 bases). The CDR3 contains 18 residues. Germline V gene data show CDR1 as MGHRA and CDR2 as YSYEKL. V gave up 4 bases and J gave up 6 bases, with 26 bases separating them.

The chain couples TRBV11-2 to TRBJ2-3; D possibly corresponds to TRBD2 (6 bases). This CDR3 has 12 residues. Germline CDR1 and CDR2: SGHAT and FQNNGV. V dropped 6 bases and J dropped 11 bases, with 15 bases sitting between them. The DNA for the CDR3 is TGTGCCAGCAGTCACTCAGGGACTGGGCAGTATTTT. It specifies CASSHSGTGQYF.

This CDR3 is CASSLTEPGNYEQYF. The DNA of the CDR3 is TGTGCCAGCAGCTTGACGGAACCGGGGAACTACGAGCAGTACTTC. The rearrangement links TRBV5-8 to TRBJ2-7; perhaps TRBD2 as D (5 bases). Germline V gene data show CDR1 as SGHTS and CDR2 as YDEGEE. The CDR3 is made up of 15 amino acids. V was clipped by 1 base and J by 3 bases, with 14 bases between them.

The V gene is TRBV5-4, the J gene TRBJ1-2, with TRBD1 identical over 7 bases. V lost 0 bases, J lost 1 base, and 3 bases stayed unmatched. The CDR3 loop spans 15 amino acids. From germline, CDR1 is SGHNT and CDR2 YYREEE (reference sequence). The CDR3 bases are TGTGCCAGCAGCTTGGGGGCAGGGGGTAACTATGGCTACACCTTC. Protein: CASSLGAGGNYGYTF.

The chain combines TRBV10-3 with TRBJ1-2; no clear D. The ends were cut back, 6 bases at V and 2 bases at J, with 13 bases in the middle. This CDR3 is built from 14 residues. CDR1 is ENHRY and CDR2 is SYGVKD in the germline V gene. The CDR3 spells CAIRPREGNYGYTF. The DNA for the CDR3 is TGTGCCATCAGACCCCGAGAGGGCAACTATGGCTACACCTTC.

The CDR3, as DNA: TGCGCCAGCAGCTCGACAGGGCCAGGGGGAAACACCATATATTTT. Its translation: CASSSTGPGGNTIYF. V gene TRBV5-1 combines with J gene TRBJ1-3; 7 bases are shared with TRBD1. Germline V gives CDR1 SGHRS, CDR2 YFSETQ. Trimming cost V 3 bases and J 4 bases; bases outside gene matches: 7. CDR3 size: 15 residues.

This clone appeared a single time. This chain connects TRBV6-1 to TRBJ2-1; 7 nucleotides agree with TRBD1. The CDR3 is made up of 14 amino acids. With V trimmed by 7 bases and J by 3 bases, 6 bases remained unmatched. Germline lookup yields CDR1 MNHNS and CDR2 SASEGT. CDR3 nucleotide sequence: TGTGCCAGCATTACCGGGACAGTCTACAATGAGCAGTTCTTC. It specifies CASITGTVYNEQFF.

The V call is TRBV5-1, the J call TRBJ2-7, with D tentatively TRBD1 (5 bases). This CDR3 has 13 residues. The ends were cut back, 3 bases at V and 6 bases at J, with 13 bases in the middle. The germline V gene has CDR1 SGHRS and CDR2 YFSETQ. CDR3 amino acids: CASSSQELVEQYF. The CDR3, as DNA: TGCGCCAGCAGCTCACAGGAACTTGTCGAGCAGTACTTC.

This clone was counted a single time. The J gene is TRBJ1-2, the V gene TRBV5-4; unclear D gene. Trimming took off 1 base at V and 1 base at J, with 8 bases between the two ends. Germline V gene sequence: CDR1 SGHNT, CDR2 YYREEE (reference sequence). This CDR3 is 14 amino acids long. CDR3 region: CASSLLTGNYGYTF. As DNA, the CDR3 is TGTGCCAGCAGCTTGCTTACCGGTAACTATGGCTACACCTTC.

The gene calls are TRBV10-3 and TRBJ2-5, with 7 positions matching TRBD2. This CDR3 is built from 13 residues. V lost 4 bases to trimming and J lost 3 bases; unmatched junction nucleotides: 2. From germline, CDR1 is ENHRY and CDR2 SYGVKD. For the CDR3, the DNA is TGTGCCATCAGTGTTGGGGGGGAAGAGACCCAGTACTTC. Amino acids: CAISVGGEETQYF.

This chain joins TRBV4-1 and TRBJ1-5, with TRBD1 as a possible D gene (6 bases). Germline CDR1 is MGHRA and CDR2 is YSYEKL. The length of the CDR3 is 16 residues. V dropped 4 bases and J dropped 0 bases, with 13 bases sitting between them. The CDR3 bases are TGCGCCAGCAGCCCACAGGGTTTGGATAGCAATCAGCCCCAGCATTTT. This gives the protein CASSPQGLDSNQPQHF.

CDR3 bases: TGCGCCAGCAGCTTCGTGGGAGGTAAAGAGACCCAGTACTTC. It is translated as CASSFVGGKETQYF. V is TRBV5-1 and J is TRBJ2-5, with D possibly being TRBD2 (6 bases). The CDR3 length is 14 residues. Germline-derived CDR1 and CDR2 are SGHRS and YFSETQ. The ends were cut back, 2 bases at V and 3 bases at J, with 11 bases in the middle.

Written as DNA, the CDR3 is TGTGCCAGCAGTAACCGACAGGGGAAGACTAACTATGGCTACACCTTC. Its translation is CASSNRQGKTNYGYTF. J is TRBJ1-2 and V is TRBV5-4; 8 nucleotides agree with TRBD1. CDR1 and CDR2 (germline): SGHNT, YYREEE (reference sequence). The CDR3 is 16 amino acids. V lost 5 bases and J lost 0; bases outside the gene matches: 9.

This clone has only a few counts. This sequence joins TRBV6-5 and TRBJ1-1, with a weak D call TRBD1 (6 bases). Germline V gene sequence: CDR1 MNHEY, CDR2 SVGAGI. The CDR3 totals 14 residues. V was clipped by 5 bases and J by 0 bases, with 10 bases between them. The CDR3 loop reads CASSPGGMNTEAFF. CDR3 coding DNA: TGTGCCAGCAGTCCGGGGGGCATGAACACTGAAGCTTTCTTT.

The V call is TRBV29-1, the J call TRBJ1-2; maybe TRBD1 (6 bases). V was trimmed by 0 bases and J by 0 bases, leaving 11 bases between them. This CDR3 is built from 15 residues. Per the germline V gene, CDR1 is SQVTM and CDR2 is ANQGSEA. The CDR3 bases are TGCAGCGTTGAAGATTGGACAGTTTCTAACTATGGCTACACCTTC. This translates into CSVEDWTVSNYGYTF.

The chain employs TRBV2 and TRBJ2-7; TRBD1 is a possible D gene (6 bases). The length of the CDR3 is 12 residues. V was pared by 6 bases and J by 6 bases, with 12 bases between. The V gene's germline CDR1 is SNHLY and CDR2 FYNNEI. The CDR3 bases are TGTGCCAGCAGCCTACAGGGAAGCGAGCAGTACTTC. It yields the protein CASSLQGSEQYF.

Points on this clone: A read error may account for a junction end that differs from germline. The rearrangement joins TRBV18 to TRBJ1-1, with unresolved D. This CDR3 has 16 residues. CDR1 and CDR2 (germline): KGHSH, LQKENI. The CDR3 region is CASSPQSAGAGTEAFF. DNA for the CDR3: TGTGCCAGCTCCCCACAAAGCGCGGGAGCGGGCACTGAAGCTTTCTTT.

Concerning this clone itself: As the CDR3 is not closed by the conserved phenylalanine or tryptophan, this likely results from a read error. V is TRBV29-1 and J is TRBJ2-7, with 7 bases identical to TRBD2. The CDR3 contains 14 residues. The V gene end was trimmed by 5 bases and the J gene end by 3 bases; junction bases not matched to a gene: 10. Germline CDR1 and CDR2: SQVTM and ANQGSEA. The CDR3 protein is CSVSQGGPFYEQYL. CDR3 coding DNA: TGCAGCGTTTCCCAGGGAGGGCCATTCTACGAGCAGTACCTC.

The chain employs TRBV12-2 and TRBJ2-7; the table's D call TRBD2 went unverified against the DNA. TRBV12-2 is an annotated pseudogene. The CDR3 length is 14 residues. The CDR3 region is CASRLLLSSYEQYF. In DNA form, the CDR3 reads TGTGCAAGTCGCTTACTACTGAGCTCCTACGAGCAGTACTTC.

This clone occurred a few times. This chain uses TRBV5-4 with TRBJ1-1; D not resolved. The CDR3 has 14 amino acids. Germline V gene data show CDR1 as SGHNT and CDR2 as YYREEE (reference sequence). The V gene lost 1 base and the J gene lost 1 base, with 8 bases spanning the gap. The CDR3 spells CASSLFVGNTEAFF. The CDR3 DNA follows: TGTGCCAGCAGCTTGTTTGTCGGGAACACTGAAGCTTTCTTT.

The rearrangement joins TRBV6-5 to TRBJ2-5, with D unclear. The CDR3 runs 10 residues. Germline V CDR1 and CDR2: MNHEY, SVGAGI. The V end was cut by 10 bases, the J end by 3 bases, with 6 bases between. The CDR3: CATHKETQYF. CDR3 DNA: TGTGCCACACACAAAGAGACCCAGTACTTC.

The CDR3 spells CASSPPRVRDTEAFF. DNA of the CDR3: TGTGCCAGCAGTCCCCCCCGGGTCCGAGACACTGAAGCTTTCTTT. V gene TRBV25-1 combines with J gene TRBJ1-1; D not resolved. Trimming stripped 5 bases from V and 3 bases from J, with 16 bases between. The germline V gene encodes CDR1 MGHDK and CDR2 SYGVNS. The CDR3 has 15 residues.

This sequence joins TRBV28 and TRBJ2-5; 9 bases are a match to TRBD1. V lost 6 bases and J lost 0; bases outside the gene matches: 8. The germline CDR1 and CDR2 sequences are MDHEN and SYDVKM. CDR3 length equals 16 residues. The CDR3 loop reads CASSLAGTGYQETQYF. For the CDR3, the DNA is TGTGCCAGCAGCCTCGCCGGGACAGGGTACCAAGAGACCCAGTACTTC.

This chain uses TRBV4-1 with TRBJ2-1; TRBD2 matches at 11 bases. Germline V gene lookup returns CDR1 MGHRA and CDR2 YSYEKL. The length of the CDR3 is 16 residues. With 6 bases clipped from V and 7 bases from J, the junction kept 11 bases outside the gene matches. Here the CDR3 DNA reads TGCGCCAGCAGACGGATAGCGGGGGGGCCTCGGAATGAGCAGTTCTTC. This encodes CASRRIAGGPRNEQFF.